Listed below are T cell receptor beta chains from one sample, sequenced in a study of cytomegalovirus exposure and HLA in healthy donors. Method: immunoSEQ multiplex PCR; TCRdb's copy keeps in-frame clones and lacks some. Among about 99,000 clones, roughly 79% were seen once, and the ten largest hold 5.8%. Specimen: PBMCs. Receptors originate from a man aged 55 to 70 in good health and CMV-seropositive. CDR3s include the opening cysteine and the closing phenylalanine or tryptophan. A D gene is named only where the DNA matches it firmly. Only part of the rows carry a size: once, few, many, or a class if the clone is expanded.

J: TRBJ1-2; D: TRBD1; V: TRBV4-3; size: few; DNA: TGCGCCAGCAGCTCAAACCCAGGGGGTACAGGAGGCTACACCTTC; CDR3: CASSSNPGGTGGYTF
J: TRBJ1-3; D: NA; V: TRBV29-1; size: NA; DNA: TGCAGCGTTGAAGAGGAGGGTCAGAACGGAAACACCATATATTTT; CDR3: CSVEEEGQNGNTIYF
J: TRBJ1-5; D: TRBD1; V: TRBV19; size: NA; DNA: TGTGCCAGTAGTTGGGACAGCTATAGCCTTCAGCCCCAGCATTTT; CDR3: CASSWDSYSLQPQHF
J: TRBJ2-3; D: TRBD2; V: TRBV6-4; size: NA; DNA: TGTGCCAGCAAGGCTAGCGGGGGAGCAGATACGCAGTATTTT; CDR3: CASKASGGADTQYF
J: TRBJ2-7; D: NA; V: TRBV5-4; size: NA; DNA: TGTGCCAGCAAAGCAAGCGGACCCTACGAGCAGTACTTC; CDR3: CASKASGPYEQYF
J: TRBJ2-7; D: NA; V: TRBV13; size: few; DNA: TGTGCCAGCAGCTCCCCCCCACACAGCTACGAGCAGTACTTC; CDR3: CASSSPPHSYEQYF
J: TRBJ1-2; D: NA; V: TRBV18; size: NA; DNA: TGTGCCAGCTCACCACTCCAGGGGAAGGGACGCGCGGCCTATGGCTACACCTTC; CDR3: CASSPLQGKGRAAYGYTF
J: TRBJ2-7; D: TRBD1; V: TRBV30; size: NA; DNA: TGTGCCTGGAGTGTACCGGGCCCTGTGACAGGGGGGCTGAACGAGCAGTACTTC; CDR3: CAWSVPGPVTGGLNEQYF
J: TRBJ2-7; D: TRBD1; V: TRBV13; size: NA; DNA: TGTGCCAGCAGCTTGGAGCCGGGACAGGAGATTTACGAGCAGTACTTC; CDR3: CASSLEPGQEIYEQYF
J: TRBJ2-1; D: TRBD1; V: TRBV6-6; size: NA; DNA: TGTGCCAGCAGTTCCTGGACAGGGCTCAATGAGCAGTTCTTC; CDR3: CASSSWTGLNEQFF
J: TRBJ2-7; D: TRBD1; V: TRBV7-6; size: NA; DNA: TGTGCCAGCAGCCCACTCGGGGCCGGGACAGGGAGTTCCTACGAGCAGTACTTC; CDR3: CASSPLGAGTGSSYEQYF
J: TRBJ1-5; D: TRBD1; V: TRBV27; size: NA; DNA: TGTGCCAGCAGTTTAAAGGGGGCCGGCCAGCCCCAGCATTTT; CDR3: CASSLKGAGQPQHF
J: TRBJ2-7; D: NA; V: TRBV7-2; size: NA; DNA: TGTGCCAGCAGCTTAAATCGGGACTACGAGCAGTACTTC; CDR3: CASSLNRDYEQYF
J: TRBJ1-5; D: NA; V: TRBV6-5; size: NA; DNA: TGTGCCAGCAGCTCCGTTCCTAGCAATCAGCCCCAGCATTTT; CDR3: CASSSVPSNQPQHF
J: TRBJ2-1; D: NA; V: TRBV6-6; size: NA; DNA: TGTGCCAGCAGTTCAGGGACTGCCAATGAGCAGTTCTTC; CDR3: CASSSGTANEQFF
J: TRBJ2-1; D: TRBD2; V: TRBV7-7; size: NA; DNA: TGTGCCAGCAGCCCACTGACTAGCGGGGGGCTCTGGGGTGAGCAGTTCTTC; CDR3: CASSPLTSGGLWGEQFF
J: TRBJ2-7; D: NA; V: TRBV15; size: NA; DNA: TGTGCCACCAGCACCATGGGGGGACGGTCGGGCTACGAGCAGTACTTC; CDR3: CATSTMGGRSGYEQYF
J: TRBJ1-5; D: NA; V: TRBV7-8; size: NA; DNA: TGTGCCAGCAGCCCTACCACGGGCAATCAGCCCCAGCATTTT; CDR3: CASSPTTGNQPQHF
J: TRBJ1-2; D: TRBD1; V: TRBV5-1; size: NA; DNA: TGCGCCAGCAGCTCCCACACCGGGACAGGGGTTGGTGGCTACACCTTC; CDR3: CASSSHTGTGVGGYTF
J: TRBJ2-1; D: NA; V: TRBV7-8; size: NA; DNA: TGTGCCAGCAGCGCCCGGGACTTCAATGAGCAGTTCTTC; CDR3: CASSARDFNEQFF
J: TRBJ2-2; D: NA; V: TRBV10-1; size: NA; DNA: TGCGCCAGCAGTCGACAGAACACCGGGGAGCTGTTTTTT; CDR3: CASSRQNTGELFF
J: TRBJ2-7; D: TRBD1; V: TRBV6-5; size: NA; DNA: TGTGCCAGCAGGTCCGGGACAGGGCAAGGCGAGCAGTACTTC; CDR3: CASRSGTGQGEQYF
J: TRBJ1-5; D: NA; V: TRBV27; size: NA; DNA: TGTGCCAGCAGTTTATCGAGGGATGGGTATCAGCCCCAGCATTTT; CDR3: CASSLSRDGYQPQHF
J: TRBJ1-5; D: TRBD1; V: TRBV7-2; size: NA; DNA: TGTGCCAGCAGCTTGGGACAGGCAAGCAATCAGCCCCAGCATTTT; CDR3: CASSLGQASNQPQHF
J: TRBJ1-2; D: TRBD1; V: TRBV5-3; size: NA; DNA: TGTGCCAGCAGCCCCTTGACAGGGAACTATGGCTACACCTTC; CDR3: CASSPLTGNYGYTF
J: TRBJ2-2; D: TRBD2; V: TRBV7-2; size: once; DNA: TGTGCCAGCGGGACTACGAGCACCGGGGAGCTGTTTTTT; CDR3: CASGTTSTGELFF
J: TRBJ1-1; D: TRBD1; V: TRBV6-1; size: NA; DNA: TGTGCCAGCAATGAACCGGGACAGGGGTTTACTGAAGCTTTCTTT; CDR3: CASNEPGQGFTEAFF
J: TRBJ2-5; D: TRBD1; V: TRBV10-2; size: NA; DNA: TGCGCCAGCAGTGAGTCATGGACAGGACGAGGTTGGCAGTACTTC; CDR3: CASSESWTGRGWQYF
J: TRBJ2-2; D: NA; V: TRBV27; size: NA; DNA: TGTGCCAGCAGTTTTAGGGGTATCGGGGAGCTGTTTTTT; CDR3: CASSFRGIGELFF
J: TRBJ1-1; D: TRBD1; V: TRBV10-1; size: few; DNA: TGCGCCAGCAATCTACAGGGGGTGGACACTGAAGCTTTCTTT; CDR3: CASNLQGVDTEAFF
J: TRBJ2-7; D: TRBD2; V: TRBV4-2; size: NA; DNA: TGTGCCAGCAGCCAAGAAGCGGGGGGATTAAGCTACGAGCAGTACTTC; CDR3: CASSQEAGGLSYEQYF
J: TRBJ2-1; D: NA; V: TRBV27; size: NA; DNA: TGTGCCAGCAGTTTTGGCACCTACAATGAGCAGTTCTTC; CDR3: CASSFGTYNEQFF
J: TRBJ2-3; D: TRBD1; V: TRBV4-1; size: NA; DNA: TGCGCCAGTAGCCAGGAAGAGGGGGCGTATACGCAGTATTTT; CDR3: CASSQEEGAYTQYF
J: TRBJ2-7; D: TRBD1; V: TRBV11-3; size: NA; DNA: TGTGCCAGCAGCGGGGACAGGTATCCCTACGAGCAGTACTTC; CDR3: CASSGDRYPYEQYF
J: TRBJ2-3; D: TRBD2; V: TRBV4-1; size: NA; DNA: TGCGCCAGCAGCCAAGATTCCAGCGGGGGGGCGGCAGATACGCAGTATTTT; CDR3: CASSQDSSGGAADTQYF
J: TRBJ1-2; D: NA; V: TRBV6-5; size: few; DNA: TGTGCCAGCAGCCTGGGAGAGCCCTATGGCTACACCTTC; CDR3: CASSLGEPYGYTF
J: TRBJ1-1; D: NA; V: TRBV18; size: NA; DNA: TGTGCCAGCTCACCACCGCAGTTGAACACTGAAGCTTTCTTT; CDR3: CASSPPQLNTEAFF
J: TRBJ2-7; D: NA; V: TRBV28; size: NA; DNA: TGTGCCAGCAGCTCTGCCGGGGGGCAGTACTTC; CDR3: CASSSAGGQYF
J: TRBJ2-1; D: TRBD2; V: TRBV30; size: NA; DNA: TGTGCCTGGAGTACACTAGCGCACAATGAGCAGTTCTTC; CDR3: CAWSTLAHNEQFF
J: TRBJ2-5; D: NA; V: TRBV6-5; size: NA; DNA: TGTGCCAGCAGTTACTCCGGACCGGGGGTCGAGACCCAGTACTTC; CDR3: CASSYSGPGVETQYF
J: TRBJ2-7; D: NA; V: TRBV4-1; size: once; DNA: TGCGCCAGCAGCCAGATTTTCAGGGTCCACGAGCAGTACTTC; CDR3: CASSQIFRVHEQYF